Sequencing of this T cell receptor beta chain was carried out in a study of cytomegalovirus exposure and HLA in healthy donors. The CDR3 runs to 15 residues. Trimming shortened V by 1 base and J by 10 bases, and 19 bases separated the two germline ends. The germline V gene encodes CDR1 MDHEN and CDR2 SYDVKM. In the PCR, 60 Vbeta and 13 Jbeta primers were used. The assay was immunoSEQ multiplex PCR, and TCRdb's table has in-frame clones only and misses some. The table has some 150,000 clones, over 75% seen once; the top ten hold about 3.4%. The sequence was obtained from a female donor in good health and CMV-seronegative. Material for sequencing was PBMCs. The chain employs TRBV28 and TRBJ1-1; tentative D call: TRBD1 (5 bases). CDR3 DNA: TGTGCCAGCAGTTTATCATCCCGGGGGGTCGGAGGAGCTTTCTTT. It codes for CASSLSSRGVGGAFF.